Listed here are 7 T cell receptor beta chains from one sample, sequenced in a study of T cells after yellow fever vaccination. A single record per CDR3 protein comes from TCRdb applying MiXCR to the 5' RACE reads. The data contain approximately 260,000 distinct CDR3 sequences, roughly 13% of them seen just once; the ten biggest clones take up roughly 0.5%. This specimen consisted of CD4+ T cells sorted from PBMCs, obtained 45 days after the yellow fever booster vaccination. These receptors were taken from a man aged 30 to 39 who received the YFV17D yellow fever vaccine.

The chain has TRBV20-1 and TRBJ1-5, with a tentative D call TRBD1 (5 bases). Deletions cut 3 bases from V and 4 bases from J, with 13 bases between. The CDR3 has 14 amino acids. The germline CDR1 and CDR2 sequences are DFQATT and SNEGSKA (reference sequence). CDR3 nucleotides: TGCAGTGCTAGCCCCCAAAGGGGTAATCAGCCCCAGCATTTT. Residues: CSASPQRGNQPQHF.

The genes are TRBV5-5 and TRBJ2-1; D is uncertain. Trimming cost V 6 bases and J 4 bases, with 14 bases left between them. CDR1 is SGHKS, CDR2 YYEKEE, per germline (reference sequence). This CDR3 spans 14 amino acids. Here the CDR3 reads CASTPSGRYNEQFF. CDR3 DNA sequence: TGTGCCAGCACCCCGTCCGGACGTTACAATGAGCAGTTCTTC.

V usage is TRBV3-1 and J usage is TRBJ2-3; D assignment may be TRBD1 or TRBD2 (6 bases each). Germline values: CDR1 LGHDT, CDR2 YNNKEL (reference sequence). V lost 4 bases and J 6 bases, leaving 17 bases between the germline ends. This CDR3 is 15 amino acids long. Here the CDR3 reads CASSPRGQRADTQYF. DNA of the CDR3: TGTGCCAGCAGCCCTCGGGGGCAGAGGGCGGATACGCAGTATTTT.

This clonotype was seen a few times. The V gene is TRBV12-3 or TRBV12-4, the J gene TRBJ2-2; the D is unclear. This CDR3 is 13 amino acids long. V lost 3 bases to trimming and J lost 7 bases, with 9 bases between them. The CDR3 DNA is TGTGCCAGCAGTTTTATGATGGACGGGGAGCTGTTTTTT. Its protein is CASSFMMDGELFF.

The rearrangement links TRBV7-2 to TRBJ1-2, with TRBD1 matching over 7 bases. Trimming at V came to 1 base and at J to 7 bases, leaving 9 bases not matched to a gene. The germline V gene encodes CDR1 SGHTA and CDR2 FQGNSA. CDR3 length: 15 amino acids. CDR3 sequence reads: CASSLVEGAQGGYTF. CDR3 nucleotides: TGTGCCAGCAGCTTAGTAGAGGGGGCGCAAGGTGGCTACACCTTC.

The J gene is TRBJ2-7, the V gene TRBV7-2, with 9 nucleotides matching TRBD1. Per the germline V gene, CDR1 is SGHTA and CDR2 is FQGNSA. This CDR3 has 17 residues. Unmatched junction bases numbered 14, after V lost 5 bases and J lost 3 bases. CDR3 nucleotide sequence: TGTGCCAGCAGCCCGGGACAGGGAGGACTACCTGGCTACGAGCAGTACTTC. This gives the protein CASSPGQGGLPGYEQYF.

The V gene is TRBV28, the J gene TRBJ2-7; D possibly corresponds to TRBD2 (5 bases). The germline V and J ends were trimmed by 6 bases and 2 bases, with 11 bases remaining between them. CDR3 size: 13 residues. Germline CDR1 reads MDHEN; CDR2 reads SYDVKM. CDR3 DNA sequence: TGTGCCAGCAGACCGGGGTCCACCTACGAGCAGTACTTC. Amino acids: CASRPGSTYEQYF.